The 25 T cell receptor beta chains below all came from one sample that was sequenced in a study of cytotoxic CD8 clonotypes in ibrutinib-treated CLL. Clones were read by immunoSEQ multiplex PCR, and TCRdb kept only the in-frame ones, dropping some. Here the sample spans 150,000 or so clones, about three quarters being singletons. The sample in question was PBMCs, obtained after 24 months of ibrutinib treatment. The receptor set was obtained from a human donor with chronic lymphocytic leukemia.

The V gene is TRBV18, the J gene TRBJ2-7; 11 bases line up with TRBD1. The length of the CDR3 is 16 residues. Trimming took 3 bases from V and 2 from J; bases not matched to a gene: 6. In germline, CDR1 is KGHSH, CDR2 LQKENI. As DNA, the CDR3 is TGTGCCAGCTCACCCACCGGGACAGGGGGTCCCTACGAGCAGTACTTC. Translation: CASSPTGTGGPYEQYF.

This chain links TRBV28 with TRBJ1-2; unclear D gene. The length of the CDR3 is 15 residues. V lost 3 bases and J 4 bases, leaving 15 bases between the germline ends. The germline gives CDR1 MDHEN, CDR2 SYDVKM. The CDR3 reads CASSLGWLPSYGYTF. As DNA, the CDR3 is TGTGCCAGCAGTTTGGGGTGGCTCCCCTCCTATGGCTACACCTTC.

The V gene is TRBV19, the J gene TRBJ2-7, with D possibly being TRBD1 (6 bases). The germline gives CDR1 LNHDA, CDR2 SQIVND (reference sequence). This CDR3 has 14 residues. The germline V and J ends were trimmed by 1 base and 2 bases, with 9 bases remaining between them. CDR3 in amino acids: CASSIGGTPYEQYF. In nucleotides, the CDR3 is TGTGCCAGTAGTATAGGGGGGACACCCTACGAGCAGTACTTC. The whole variable domain, filled in from reference TRBV19 and TRBJ2-7, reads DGGITQSPKYLFRKEGQNVTLSCEQNLNHDAMYWYRQDPGQGLRLIYYSQIVNDFQKGDIAEGYSVSREKKESFPLTVTSAQKNPTAFYLCASSIGGTPYEQYFGPGTRLTVT.

The rearrangement uses TRBV7-3 and TRBJ2-1; maybe TRBD2 (6 bases). The CDR3 sequence is 14 residues long. Trimming removed 3 bases from V and 6 bases from J, with 12 bases in between. The germline gives CDR1 SGHTA, CDR2 FQGTGA. The CDR3 spells CASSFLGLTNEQFF. CDR3 coding DNA: TGTGCCAGCAGCTTTTTGGGACTGACCAATGAGCAGTTCTTC.

A note on this clone: The identical CDR3 is also encoded by other nucleotide sequences in the sample. The chain has TRBV28 and TRBJ2-3; D call uncertain. The V end was cut by 2 bases, the J end by 0 bases, with 3 bases between. Germline V gene lookup returns CDR1 MDHEN and CDR2 SYDVKM. This CDR3 has 13 amino acids. The CDR3 region is CASSLGSTDTQYF. The DNA of the CDR3 is TGTGCCAGCAGTTTAGGTAGCACAGATACGCAGTATTTT.

This sequence joins TRBV7-9 and TRBJ1-4, with D perhaps TRBD1 (5 bases). Trimming removed 5 bases at V and 2 bases at J, with 18 bases between. CDR1 SEHNR and CDR2 FQNEAQ come from the germline V gene (reference sequence). This CDR3 contains 17 residues. This CDR3 is CASSLGPRWGTNEKLFF. The CDR3 DNA is TGTGCCAGCAGCCTCGGACCAAGATGGGGGACTAATGAAAAACTGTTTTTT.

This clone was seen a few times. This sequence joins TRBV15 and TRBJ2-5; a possible D gene is TRBD2 (5 bases). This CDR3 comprises 12 residues. Germline CDR1 and CDR2: LNHNV and YYDKDF (reference sequence). V was shortened by 0 bases and J by 7 bases, with 6 bases between the two germline ends. The CDR3 is CATSRDAGTQYF. The DNA of the CDR3 is TGTGCCACCAGCAGAGATGCGGGGACCCAGTACTTC.

The J gene is TRBJ1-2, the V gene TRBV29-1; D possibly corresponds to TRBD1 (5 bases). Germline assignment: CDR1 SQVTM and CDR2 ANQGSEA. V shed 1 base and J shed 2 bases, with 11 bases lying between them. The CDR3 is 14 amino acids. The CDR3 reads CSVEGDESNYGYTF. The CDR3 DNA follows: TGCAGCGTTGAAGGGGACGAGTCAAACTATGGCTACACCTTC.

This clone was found once. The genes are TRBV7-3 and TRBJ2-3; D may be TRBD2 (6 bases). Trimming removed 3 bases at V and 3 bases at J, with 10 bases between. The CDR3 runs 14 residues. Germline loops: CDR1 SGHTA, CDR2 FQGTGA. The chain's CDR3 is CASSFGGRTDTQYF. Written as DNA, the CDR3 is TGTGCCAGCAGCTTCGGGGGTCGGACAGATACGCAGTATTTT.

The chain links TRBV29-1 to TRBJ1-1; TRBD1 matches 9 bases. The CDR3 length is 16 residues. J was trimmed by 0 bases and V by 7 bases; bases with no gene match: 12. Germline assignment: CDR1 SQVTM and CDR2 ANQGSEA. The CDR3 here is CSARTGATSMNTEAFF. In nucleotides, the CDR3 is TGCAGCGCCCGGACAGGGGCTACCTCCATGAACACTGAAGCTTTCTTT.

This CDR3 is CAISERAGGNYGYTF. The CDR3 DNA is TGTGCCATCAGTGAAAGGGCAGGGGGCAACTATGGCTACACCTTC. The chain recombines TRBV10-3 with TRBJ1-2; 8 positions match TRBD1. V lost 3 bases, J lost 2 bases, and 5 bases stayed unmatched. This CDR3 region has 15 residues. In germline, CDR1 is ENHRY, CDR2 SYGVKD.

This clone was counted a single time. The chain joins TRBV5-3 to TRBJ2-7, with D possibly TRBD2 on 5 matching bases. TRBV5-3 is known as an ORF, though its function is uncertain. V was clipped by 7 bases and J by 4 bases, with 6 bases between them. The CDR3 spans 10 residues. CDR3 loop: CARAGYEQYF. The DNA for the CDR3 is TGTGCCAGAGCGGGTTACGAGCAGTACTTC.

The V gene is TRBV11-2, the J gene TRBJ2-5; TRBD1 aligns across 10 bases. With V trimmed by 5 bases and J by 0 bases, 6 bases remained unmatched. The CDR3 extends over 16 amino acids. Germline V gives CDR1 SGHAT, CDR2 FQNNGV. The CDR3 sequence is CASSLGGQGYQETQYF. CDR3 in DNA: TGTGCCAGCAGCCTGGGGGGACAGGGGTACCAAGAGACCCAGTACTTC. The entire variable domain, with the rest obtained from reference TRBV11-2 and TRBJ2-5, is as follows: EAGVAQSPRYKIIEKRQSVAFWCNPISGHATLYWYQQILGQGPKLLIQFQNNGVVDDSQLPKDRFSAERLKGVDSTLKIQPAKLEDSAVYLCASSLGGQGYQETQYFGPGTRLLVL.

The V gene is TRBV30, the J gene TRBJ1-1; unclear D gene. This CDR3 is 11 amino acids long. Germline loops: CDR1 GTSNPN, CDR2 SVGIG (reference sequence). Trimming removed 2 bases at V and 3 bases at J, with 4 bases between. CDR3 bases: TGTGCCTGGAGTCAGTACACTGAAGCTTTCTTT. This sequence encodes CAWSQYTEAFF.

J is TRBJ2-4 and V is TRBV5-1; D not resolved. The V gene lost 0 bases and the J gene lost 0 bases, with 7 bases spanning the gap. Germline assignment: CDR1 SGHRS and CDR2 YFSETQ. The CDR3 runs 15 residues. In DNA, the CDR3 is TGCGCCAGCAGCTTGGGCAGAGTAGCCAAAAACATTCAGTACTTC. Translating it yields CASSLGRVAKNIQYF.

V is TRBV9 and J is TRBJ2-1; maybe TRBD2 (6 bases). Germline CDR1 SGDLS, CDR2 YYNGEE. This CDR3 region has 15 residues. V was pared by 4 bases and J by 4 bases, with 15 bases between. The CDR3, as DNA: TGTGCCAGCAGCCCGGAGGGCAATTTGTACAATGAGCAGTTCTTC. It is translated as CASSPEGNLYNEQFF.

The chain couples TRBV7-6 to TRBJ2-2; D is possibly TRBD1 (5 bases). In germline, CDR1 is SGHVS, CDR2 FNYEAQ. The CDR3 is made up of 15 amino acids. V was shortened by 4 bases and J by 7 bases, with 16 bases between the two germline ends. The DNA for the CDR3 is TGTGCCAGCAGCTCCACCGCAGGGAAGGGCGGGGAGCTGTTTTTT. It translates to CASSSTAGKGGELFF.

This clone was detected only a few times. The chain has TRBV23-1 and TRBJ1-5; D might be TRBD1 (6 bases). TRBV23-1 falls under the ORF class, with uncertain function. There are 13 residues in the CDR3. The CDR3 sequence: CVRGADSNQPQHF. In DNA form, the CDR3 reads TGCGTCCGGGGGGCAGATAGCAATCAGCCCCAGCATTTT.

This sequence joins TRBV11-2 and TRBJ2-7, with 7 bases aligning to TRBD2. The CDR3 extends over 16 amino acids. In germline, CDR1 is SGHAT, CDR2 FQNNGV. Trimming removed 2 bases from V and 6 bases from J; junction bases left unmatched: 13. The CDR3 region has the DNA TGTGCCAGCAGCTTATCGGTCGGCGCGGGGGTTCGCGAGCAGTACTTC. It specifies CASSLSVGAGVREQYF. Filled out from reference TRBV11-2 and TRBJ2-7, the complete variable domain reads EAGVAQSPRYKIIEKRQSVAFWCNPISGHATLYWYQQILGQGPKLLIQFQNNGVVDDSQLPKDRFSAERLKGVDSTLKIQPAKLEDSAVYLCASSLSVGAGVREQYFGPGTRLTVT.

V usage is TRBV30 and J usage is TRBJ2-5; TRBD2 matches 9 bases. The CDR3 consists of 14 residues. Unmatched junction bases numbered 4, after V lost 0 bases and J lost 5 bases. The germline V gene has CDR1 GTSNPN and CDR2 SVGIG (reference sequence). The CDR3 region has the DNA TGTGCCTGGAGTGTTTCCAGCGGGGGGGAGACCCAGTACTTC. This sequence encodes CAWSVSSGGETQYF.

Only a few counts were recorded for this clone. The chain links TRBV14 to TRBJ2-7, with 8 bases that match TRBD2. The CDR3 extends over 13 amino acids. CDR1 and CDR2 (germline): SGHDN, FVKESK. J lost 12 bases, V lost 4 bases, and 11 bases had no gene match. The CDR3 sequence: CASSPGLAGRVYF. The CDR3 DNA sequence: TGTGCCAGCAGCCCCGGACTAGCCGGGAGGGTGTACTTC.

In this sample, this clone turned up a few times. DNA of the CDR3: TGTGCCATCAGCCAGGGAGGGGATGGGGACGAGCAGTACTTC. Its protein product is CAISQGGDGDEQYF. V usage is TRBV10-3 and J usage is TRBJ2-7; 7 bases are shared with TRBD2. From germline, CDR1 is ENHRY and CDR2 SYGVKD. CDR3 size: 14 residues. V dropped 6 bases and J dropped 5; count of bases not matched to a gene: 10.

The gene calls are TRBV10-3 and TRBJ1-1, with a weak D call TRBD1 (5 bases). The germline V and J ends were trimmed by 4 bases and 4 bases, with 16 bases remaining between them. The CDR3 is 15 residues long. Germline assignment: CDR1 ENHRY and CDR2 SYGVKD. As DNA, the CDR3 is TGTGCCATCAGTGGGTCGGGGGAGGAGGGCACTGAAGCTTTCTTT. It translates to CAISGSGEEGTEAFF.

The V gene is TRBV7-8, the J gene TRBJ2-7, with 7 bases matching TRBD2. J gave up 2 bases and V 1 base, and 2 bases lay outside the gene matches. The CDR3 sequence is 14 residues long. Germline V gene data show CDR1 as SGHVS and CDR2 as FQNEAQ. The CDR3 region has the DNA TGTGCCAGCAGCTTAGGGGCGGGGGCCTACGAGCAGTACTTC. It is translated as CASSLGAGAYEQYF.

The chain joins TRBV2 to TRBJ2-3; D is possibly TRBD1 or TRBD2 (5 bases each). CDR3 length: 13 amino acids. Germline lookup yields CDR1 SNHLY and CDR2 FYNNEI. Trimming took 7 bases from V and 3 from J, leaving 11 bases between them. CDR3 DNA sequence: TGTGCCAGCACCCGTGGGGGTACAGATACGCAGTATTTT. It translates to CASTRGGTDTQYF.